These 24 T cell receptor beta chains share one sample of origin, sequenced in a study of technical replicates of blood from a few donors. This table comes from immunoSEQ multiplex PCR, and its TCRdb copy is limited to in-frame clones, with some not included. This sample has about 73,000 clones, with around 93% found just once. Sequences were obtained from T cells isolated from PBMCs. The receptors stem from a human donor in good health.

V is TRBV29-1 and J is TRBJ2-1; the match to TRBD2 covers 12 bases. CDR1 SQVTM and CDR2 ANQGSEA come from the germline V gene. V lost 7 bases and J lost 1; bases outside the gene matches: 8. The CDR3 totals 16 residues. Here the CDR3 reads CSAVGTSGLSYNEQFF. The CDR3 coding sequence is TGCAGCGCCGTAGGGACTAGCGGGTTATCCTACAATGAGCAGTTCTTC.

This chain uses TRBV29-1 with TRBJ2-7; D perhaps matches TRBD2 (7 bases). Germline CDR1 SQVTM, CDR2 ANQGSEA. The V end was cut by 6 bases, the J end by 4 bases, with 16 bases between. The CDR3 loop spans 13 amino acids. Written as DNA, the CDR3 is TGCAGCGTCGGGGGGCGATTTGGTTACGAGCAGTACTTC. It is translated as CSVGGRFGYEQYF.

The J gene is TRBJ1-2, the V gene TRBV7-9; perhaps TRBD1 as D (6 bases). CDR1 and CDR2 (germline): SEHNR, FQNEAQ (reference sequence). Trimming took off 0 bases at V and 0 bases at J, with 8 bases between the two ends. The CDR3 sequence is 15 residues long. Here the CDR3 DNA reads TGTGCCAGCAGCTTAGCGCCAGGGGCTAACTATGGCTACACCTTC. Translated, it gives CASSLAPGANYGYTF.

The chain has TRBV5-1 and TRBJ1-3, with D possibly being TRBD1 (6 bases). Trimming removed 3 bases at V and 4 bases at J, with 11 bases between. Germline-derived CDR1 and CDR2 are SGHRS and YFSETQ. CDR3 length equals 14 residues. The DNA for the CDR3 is TGCGCCAGCAGCTGGGGGGGACAAGGAAACACCATATATTTT. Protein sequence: CASSWGGQGNTIYF.

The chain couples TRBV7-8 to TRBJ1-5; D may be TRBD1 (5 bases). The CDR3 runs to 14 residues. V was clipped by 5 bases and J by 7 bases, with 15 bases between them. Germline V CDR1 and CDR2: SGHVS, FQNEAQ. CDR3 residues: CASSPGGGRQPQHF. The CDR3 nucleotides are TGTGCCAGCAGCCCCGGGGGGGGAAGGCAGCCCCAGCATTTT.

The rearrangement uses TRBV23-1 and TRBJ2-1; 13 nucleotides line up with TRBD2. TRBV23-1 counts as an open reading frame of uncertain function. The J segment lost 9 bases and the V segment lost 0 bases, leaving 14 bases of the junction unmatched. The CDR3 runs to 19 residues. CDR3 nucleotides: TGCGCCAGCAGTCAATCGGGACTAGCGGGATCTCGGCAGCGTGCTGAGCAGTTCTTC. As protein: CASSQSGLAGSRQRAEQFF.

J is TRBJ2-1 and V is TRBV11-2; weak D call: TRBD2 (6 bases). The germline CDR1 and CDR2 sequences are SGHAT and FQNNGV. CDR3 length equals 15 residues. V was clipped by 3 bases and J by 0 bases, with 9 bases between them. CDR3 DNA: TGTGCCAGCAGCTTTCAGGGAGGCTCCTACAATGAGCAGTTCTTC. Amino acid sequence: CASSFQGGSYNEQFF. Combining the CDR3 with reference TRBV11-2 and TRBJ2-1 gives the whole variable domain EAGVAQSPRYKIIEKRQSVAFWCNPISGHATLYWYQQILGQGPKLLIQFQNNGVVDDSQLPKDRFSAERLKGVDSTLKIQPAKLEDSAVYLCASSFQGGSYNEQFFGPGTRLTVL.

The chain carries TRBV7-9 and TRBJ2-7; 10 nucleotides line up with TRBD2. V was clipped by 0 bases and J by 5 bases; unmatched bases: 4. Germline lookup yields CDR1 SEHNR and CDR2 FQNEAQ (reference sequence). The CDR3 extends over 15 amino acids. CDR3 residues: CASSLASGRSHEQYF. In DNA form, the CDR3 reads TGTGCCAGCAGCTTAGCTAGCGGGAGGTCCCACGAGCAGTACTTC.

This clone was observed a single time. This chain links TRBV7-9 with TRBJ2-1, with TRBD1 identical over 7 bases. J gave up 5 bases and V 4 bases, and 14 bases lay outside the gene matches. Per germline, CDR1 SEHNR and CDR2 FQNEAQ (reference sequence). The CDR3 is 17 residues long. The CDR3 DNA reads TGTGCCAGCAGCTCACCGGCCGGGACAGCCTCTGACAATGAGCAGTTCTTC. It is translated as CASSSPAGTASDNEQFF.

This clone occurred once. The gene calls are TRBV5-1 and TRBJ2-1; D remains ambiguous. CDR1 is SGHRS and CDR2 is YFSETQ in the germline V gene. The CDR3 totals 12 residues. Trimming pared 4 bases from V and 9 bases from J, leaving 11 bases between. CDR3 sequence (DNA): TGCGCCAGCAGCCAAACTACCTCTGAGCAGTTCTTC. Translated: CASSQTTSEQFF.

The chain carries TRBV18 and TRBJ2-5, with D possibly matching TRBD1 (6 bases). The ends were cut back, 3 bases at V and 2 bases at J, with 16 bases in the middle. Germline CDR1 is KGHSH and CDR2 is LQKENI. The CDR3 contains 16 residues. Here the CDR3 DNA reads TGTGCCAGCTCACCTAACATCCGGGACACTCAAGAGACCCAGTACTTC. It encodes CASSPNIRDTQETQYF. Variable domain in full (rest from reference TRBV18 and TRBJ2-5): NAGVMQNPRHLVRRRGQEARLRCSPMKGHSHVYWYRQLPEEGLKFMVYLQKENIIDESGMPKERFSAEFPKEGPSILRIQQVVRGDSAAYFCASSPNIRDTQETQYFGPGTRLLVL.

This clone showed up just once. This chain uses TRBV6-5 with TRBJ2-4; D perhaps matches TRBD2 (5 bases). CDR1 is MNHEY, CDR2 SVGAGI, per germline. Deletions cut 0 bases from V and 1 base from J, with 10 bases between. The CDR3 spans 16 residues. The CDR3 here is CASSYSISGAKNIQYF. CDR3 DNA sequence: TGTGCCAGCAGTTACTCGATTTCGGGGGCCAAAAACATTCAGTACTTC.

The DNA of the CDR3 is TGTGCCAGCAGCTGGGCAGGGGGCCCTAACTATGGCTACACCTTC. Translating gives CASSWAGGPNYGYTF. The chain employs TRBV28 and TRBJ1-2; TRBD1 matches at 8 bases. Trimming took 6 bases from V and 0 from J; bases not matched to a gene: 6. CDR1 is MDHEN and CDR2 is SYDVKM in the germline V gene. The CDR3 consists of 15 residues.

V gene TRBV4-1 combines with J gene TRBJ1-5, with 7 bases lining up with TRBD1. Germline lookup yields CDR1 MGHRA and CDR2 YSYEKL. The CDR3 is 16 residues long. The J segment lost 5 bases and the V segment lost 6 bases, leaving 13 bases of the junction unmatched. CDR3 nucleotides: TGCGCCAGCAGGTACACGTTAGGGACAGCTGATCAGCCCCAGCATTTT. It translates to CASRYTLGTADQPQHF.

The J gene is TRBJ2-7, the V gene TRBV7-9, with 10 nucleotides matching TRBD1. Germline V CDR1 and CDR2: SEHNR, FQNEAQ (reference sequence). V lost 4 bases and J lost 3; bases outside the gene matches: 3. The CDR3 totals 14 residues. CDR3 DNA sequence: TGTGCCAGCAGCTCCCGGGACAGGGGCTACGAGCAGTACTTC. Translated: CASSSRDRGYEQYF.

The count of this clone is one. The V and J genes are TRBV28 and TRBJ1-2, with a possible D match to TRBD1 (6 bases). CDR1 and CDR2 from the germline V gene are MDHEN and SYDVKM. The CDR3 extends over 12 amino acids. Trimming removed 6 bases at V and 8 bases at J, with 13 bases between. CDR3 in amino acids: CASRSGGGGYTF. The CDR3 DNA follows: TGTGCCAGCAGATCTGGGGGGGGCGGCTACACCTTC.

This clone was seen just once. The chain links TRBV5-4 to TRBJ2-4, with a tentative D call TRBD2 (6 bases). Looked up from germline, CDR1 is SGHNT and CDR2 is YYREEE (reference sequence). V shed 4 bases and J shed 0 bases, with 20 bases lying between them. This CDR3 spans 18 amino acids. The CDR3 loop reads CASSPPRGLDTAKNIQYF. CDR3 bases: TGTGCCAGCAGCCCCCCTAGGGGACTGGACACAGCCAAAAACATTCAGTACTTC.

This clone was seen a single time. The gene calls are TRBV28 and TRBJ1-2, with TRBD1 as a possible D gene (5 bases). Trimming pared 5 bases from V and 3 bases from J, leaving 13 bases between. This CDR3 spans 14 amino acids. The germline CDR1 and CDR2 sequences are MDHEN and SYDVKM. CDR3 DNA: TGTGCCAGCAGTCCGATAGGGGCCCACTATGGCTACACCTTC. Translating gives CASSPIGAHYGYTF.

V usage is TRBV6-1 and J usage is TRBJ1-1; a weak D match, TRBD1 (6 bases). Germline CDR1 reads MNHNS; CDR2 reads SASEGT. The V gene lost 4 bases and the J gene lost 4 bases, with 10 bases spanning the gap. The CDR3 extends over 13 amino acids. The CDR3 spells CASSVNRVTEAFF. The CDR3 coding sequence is TGTGCCAGCAGTGTAAACAGGGTCACTGAAGCTTTCTTT.

The CDR3 DNA is TGTGCCAGCAGCCCACGCTTTTCGGGGGACGCTGAAGCTTTCTTT. Residues: CASSPRFSGDAEAFF. The chain employs TRBV25-1 and TRBJ1-1; a weak D match, TRBD1 (5 bases). V lost 6 bases and J lost 6, with 20 bases in between. This CDR3 comprises 15 residues. Germline CDR1 reads MGHDK; CDR2 reads SYGVNS.

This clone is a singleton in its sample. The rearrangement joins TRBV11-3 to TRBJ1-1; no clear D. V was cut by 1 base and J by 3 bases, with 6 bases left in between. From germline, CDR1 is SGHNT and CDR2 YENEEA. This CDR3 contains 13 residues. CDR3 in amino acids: CASSLGQDTEAFF. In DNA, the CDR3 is TGTGCCAGCAGCTTAGGGCAGGACACTGAAGCTTTCTTT.

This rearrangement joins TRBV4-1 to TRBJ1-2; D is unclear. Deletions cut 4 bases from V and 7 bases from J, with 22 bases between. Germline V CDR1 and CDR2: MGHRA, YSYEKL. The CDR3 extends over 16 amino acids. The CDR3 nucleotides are TGCGCCAGCAGCCGAGCAAATAACCCGGGGTCCGGTGGCTACACCTTC. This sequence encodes CASSRANNPGSGGYTF.

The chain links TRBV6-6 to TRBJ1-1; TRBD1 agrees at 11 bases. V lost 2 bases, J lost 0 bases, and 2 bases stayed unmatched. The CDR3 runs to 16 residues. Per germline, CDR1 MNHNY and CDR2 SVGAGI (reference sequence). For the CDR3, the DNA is TGTGCCAGCAGTTACACGGGACAGGGGGTGAACACTGAAGCTTTCTTT. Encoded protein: CASSYTGQGVNTEAFF.

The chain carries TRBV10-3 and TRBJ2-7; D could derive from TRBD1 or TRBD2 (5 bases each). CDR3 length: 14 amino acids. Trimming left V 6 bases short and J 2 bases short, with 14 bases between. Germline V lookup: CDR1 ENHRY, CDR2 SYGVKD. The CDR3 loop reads CAIREDTGAYEQYF. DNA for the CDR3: TGTGCCATCAGGGAGGACACCGGGGCCTACGAGCAGTACTTC.